This TCR beta chain was found in a study of PD-1 blockade in classical Hodgkin lymphoma. Overall study findings and caveats: Complete responders' diversity at baseline resembled that of newly diagnosed patients.

There are 12 residues in the CDR3. V lost 8 bases to trimming and J lost 6 bases; unmatched junction nucleotides: 3. CDR1 is LNHDA and CDR2 is SQIVND in the germline V gene (reference sequence). Remarks on this clone: Its target is unknown.

The time point denotes: cycle 4 day 1 (C4D1), after more than 5 weeks of nivolumab. In every patient, relapse followed autologous stem cell transplantation, while exposure to brentuximab vedotin differed. Best responses fell into complete response, partial response or progressive disease. Profiled with immunoSEQ multiplex PCR; TCRdb holds only in-frame clones, not every one. The profile shows 99,000 or so clones, 89% of them singletons. Sequencing was performed on peripheral blood mononuclear cells (PBMCs), taken before the fourth cycle of nivolumab. The TCR was taken from a human donor with classical Hodgkin lymphoma. The J gene is TRBJ2-7, the V gene TRBV19; 11 nucleotides align to TRBD1. The CDR3 region is CASGQGAFEQYF. CDR3 coding DNA: TGTGCCAGTGGACAGGGGGCTTTCGAGCAGTACTTC. The full variable domain, completed using reference TRBV19 and TRBJ2-7, is DGGITQSPKYLFRKEGQNVTLSCEQNLNHDAMYWYRQDPGQGLRLIYYSQIVNDFQKGDIAEGYSVSREKKESFPLTVTSAQKNPTAFYLCASGQGAFEQYFGPGTRLTVT.